The 23 T cell receptor beta chains in this list originate from one sample, sequenced in a study of T cell responses to AZD1222 COVID-19 vaccine. Sequencing was performed with immunoSEQ multiplex PCR; in TCRdb, only in-frame clones are kept and a portion is missing. The table has about 180,000 clones, nearly 95% seen once. Sequenced here: peripheral blood, sampled 28 days after the second AZD1222 dose. All receptors derive from an adult who received the AZD1222 COVID-19 vaccine.

This chain uses TRBV7-9 with TRBJ1-2; TRBD1 matches 8 bases. With 3 bases clipped from V and 4 bases from J, the junction kept 7 bases outside the gene matches. From germline, CDR1 is SEHNR and CDR2 FQNEAQ (reference sequence). The CDR3 runs 15 residues. The DNA for the CDR3 is TGTGCCAGCAGCTTCACCTCAGGGGGCCTCTATGGCTACACCTTC. Translation gives CASSFTSGGLYGYTF. The full variable domain, its missing parts supplied by reference TRBV7-9 and TRBJ1-2, is DTGVSQNPRHKITKRGQNVTFRCDPISEHNRLYWYRQTLGQGPEFLTYFQNEAQLEKSRLLSDRFSAERPKGSFSTLEIQRTEQGDSAMYLCASSFTSGGLYGYTFGSGTRLTVV.

V and J are TRBV6-5 and TRBJ1-5, with TRBD1 matching over 8 bases. CDR3 length equals 16 residues. The germline CDR1 and CDR2 sequences are MNHEY and SVGAGI. With V trimmed by 1 base and J by 8 bases, 10 bases remained unmatched. The CDR3 region has the DNA TGTGCCAGCAGTTACTTAGGGACAGGAGTTAAGGAGCCCCAGCATTTT. Translated, it gives CASSYLGTGVKEPQHF.

The sample holds one count of this clone. The chain is built from TRBV24-1 and TRBJ1-5, with 7 positions matching TRBD1. This CDR3 region has 14 residues. V trimming: 5 bases; J trimming: 5 bases; junction bases outside the gene matches: 5. In germline, CDR1 is KGHDR, CDR2 SFDVKD. Here the CDR3 reads CATSATQGDQPQHF. The CDR3 DNA is TGTGCCACCAGTGCGACCCAGGGGGATCAGCCCCAGCATTTT.

The genes are TRBV11-3 and TRBJ2-5; 13 nucleotides align to TRBD2. The germline V gene encodes CDR1 SGHNT and CDR2 YENEEA. The CDR3 length is 15 residues. V was clipped by 4 bases and J by 5 bases; unmatched bases: 4. Here the CDR3 DNA reads TGTGCCAGCAGCTCGGGACTAGCGGGATCTGAGACCCAGTACTTC. Amino acid sequence: CASSSGLAGSETQYF.

A word on this clone: Germline and junction disagree at one end, which may indicate a read error. The genes are TRBV30 and TRBJ1-6; 10 nucleotides agree with TRBD1. This CDR3 is 16 amino acids long. From germline, CDR1 is GTSNPN and CDR2 SVGIG (reference sequence). The CDR3 loop is CAWAAGQGSFNSPLHF. The DNA of the CDR3 is TGTGCCTGGGCCGCGGGACAGGGGTCCTTTAATTCACCCCTCCACTTT.

This clone was observed a single time. The J gene is TRBJ2-5, the V gene TRBV5-5; D not resolved. Germline-derived CDR1 and CDR2 are SGHKS and YYEKEE (reference sequence). The CDR3 has 15 residues. The V end lost 1 base, the J end lost 2 bases, and 12 bases lay between the germline ends. For the CDR3, the DNA is TGTGCCAGCAGCTTGTCGCGGCAACGACAAGAGACCCAGTACTTC. This encodes CASSLSRQRQETQYF.

The gene calls are TRBV5-6 and TRBJ1-1; the D gene is possibly TRBD1 (5 bases). The CDR3 has 13 residues. V lost 3 bases to trimming and J lost 11 bases, with 17 bases between them. Germline values: CDR1 SGHDT, CDR2 YYEEEE. CDR3 sequence reads: CASSSDPGALAFF. The DNA of the CDR3 is TGTGCCAGCAGCTCGGACCCCGGGGCGTTGGCTTTCTTT.

The chain carries TRBV19 and TRBJ2-3; a possible D gene is TRBD1 (5 bases). The CDR3 is 15 residues long. V was cut by 1 base and J by 0 bases, with 8 bases left in between. The germline V gene encodes CDR1 LNHDA and CDR2 SQIVND (reference sequence). The CDR3 sequence is CASSIVQGSTDTQYF. The CDR3 DNA reads TGTGCCAGTAGTATAGTTCAGGGCAGCACAGATACGCAGTATTTT.

This chain uses TRBV15 with TRBJ2-7, with 7 nucleotides matching TRBD2. The length of the CDR3 is 14 residues. Trimming at V came to 4 bases and at J to 3 bases, leaving 6 bases not matched to a gene. Per germline, CDR1 LNHNV and CDR2 YYDKDF (reference sequence). CDR3 sequence: CATSNPGRGYEQYF. For the CDR3, the DNA is TGTGCCACCAGCAATCCAGGGAGGGGCTACGAGCAGTACTTC. The full variable domain, rest sourced from reference TRBV15 and TRBJ2-7, is DAMVIQNPRYQVTQFGKPVTLSCSQTLNHNVMYWYQQKSSQAPKLLFHYYDKDFNNEADTPDNFQSRRPNTSFCFLDIRSPGLGDTAMYLCATSNPGRGYEQYFGPGTRLTVT.

This clone appeared a single time. DNA of the CDR3: TGTGCCAGCAGCGGGGGTCAGGTTAACGAGCAGTACTTC. This sequence encodes CASSGGQVNEQYF. The chain combines TRBV5-8 with TRBJ2-7; either TRBD1 or TRBD2 may supply D (5 bases each). CDR1 and CDR2 (germline): SGHTS, YDEGEE. The CDR3 spans 13 residues. Trimming cost V 4 bases and J 5 bases, with 13 bases left between them.

V gene TRBV5-1 combines with J gene TRBJ1-1, with D possibly TRBD1 on 6 matching bases. CDR1 and CDR2 (germline): SGHRS, YFSETQ. The CDR3 consists of 14 residues. Between the trimmed V and J ends, which lost 4 bases and 3 bases, there was a span of 13 bases. Here the CDR3 reads CASSDAGAYTEAFF. The DNA of the CDR3 is TGCGCCAGCAGCGACGCAGGGGCGTACACTGAAGCTTTCTTT.

The rearrangement uses TRBV14 and TRBJ2-1; the match to TRBD2 covers 7 bases. This CDR3 is built from 13 residues. Germline V gives CDR1 SGHDN, CDR2 FVKESK. V dropped 3 bases and J dropped 11; count of bases not matched to a gene: 7. This chain's CDR3 is CASSQSGLDQQFF. The CDR3 bases are TGTGCCAGCAGCCAGTCTGGACTAGATCAGCAGTTCTTC.

This clone was detected only once. The V call is TRBV18, the J call TRBJ2-3; weak D call: TRBD1 (5 bases). Germline values: CDR1 KGHSH, CDR2 LQKENI. Trimming shortened V by 0 bases and J by 6 bases, and 22 bases separated the two germline ends. This CDR3 comprises 18 residues. The CDR3 DNA reads as TGTGCCAGCTCACCACCAAATGACAGACCCCTTGTTTTGGATACGCAGTATTTT. Protein product: CASSPPNDRPLVLDTQYF. The variable domain in full, with the rest retrieved from reference TRBV18 and TRBJ2-3, is NAGVMQNPRHLVRRRGQEARLRCSPMKGHSHVYWYRQLPEEGLKFMVYLQKENIIDESGMPKERFSAEFPKEGPSILRIQQVVRGDSAAYFCASSPPNDRPLVLDTQYFGPGTRLTVL.

The genes are TRBV10-3 and TRBJ1-2; a weak D match, TRBD1 (6 bases). The germline CDR1 and CDR2 sequences are ENHRY and SYGVKD. The CDR3 runs to 13 residues. The germline V and J ends were trimmed by 5 bases and 4 bases, with 11 bases remaining between them. In DNA, the CDR3 is TGTGCCATCAGTCTCAGGACAGCCTATGGCTACACCTTC. This gives the protein CAISLRTAYGYTF.

This chain uses TRBV28 with TRBJ1-2; D gene ambiguous. The CDR3 covers 13 residues. CDR1 is MDHEN, CDR2 SYDVKM, per germline. Trimming left V 4 bases short and J 0 bases short, with 6 bases between. CDR3 coding DNA: TGTGCCAGCAGTTCCAGTACTAACTATGGCTACACCTTC. This translates into CASSSSTNYGYTF.

The J gene is TRBJ2-1, the V gene TRBV6-5, with D perhaps TRBD2 (5 bases). Germline V gives CDR1 MNHEY, CDR2 SVGAGI. The CDR3 spans 15 residues. Trimming took 2 bases from V and 3 from J, leaving 11 bases between them. The CDR3 DNA reads as TGTGCCAGCAGTTACAGAGGGCATGGCTACAATGAGCAGTTCTTC. Protein sequence: CASSYRGHGYNEQFF.

This clone was observed once. This chain connects TRBV6-5 to TRBJ2-1; 7 bases are a match to TRBD1. The germline gives CDR1 MNHEY, CDR2 SVGAGI. After removal of 0 bases from V and 8 bases from J, the junction contained 7 bases not matched to a gene. CDR3 length: 15 amino acids. CDR3 sequence reads: CASSYSGTDPHEQFF. The DNA for the CDR3 is TGTGCCAGCAGTTACTCGGGGACAGACCCCCATGAGCAGTTCTTC.

This chain joins TRBV30 and TRBJ1-2; no definite D call. V was clipped by 0 bases and J by 5 bases, with 7 bases between them. The length of the CDR3 is 12 residues. Germline V CDR1 and CDR2: GTSNPN, SVGIG (reference sequence). CDR3 loop: CAWSVSGYGYTF. The CDR3 region has the DNA TGTGCCTGGAGTGTATCGGGGTATGGCTACACCTTC.

The chain couples TRBV7-9 to TRBJ1-5, with D maybe TRBD1 (5 bases). This CDR3 is 16 amino acids long. V lost 1 base and J lost 6, with 16 bases in between. Germline-derived CDR1 and CDR2 are SEHNR and FQNEAQ (reference sequence). The DNA of the CDR3 is TGTGCCAGCAGCTTAGGGGGACTTCCGGGAGGTCAGCCCCAGCATTTT. The encoded protein is CASSLGGLPGGQPQHF.

V is TRBV7-9 and J is TRBJ2-1; 9 bases map to TRBD2. Germline-derived CDR1 and CDR2 are SEHNR and FQNEAQ (reference sequence). Germline trimming cut 2 bases from V and 5 bases from J; bases unmatched to any gene: 7. CDR3 length: 16 residues. The CDR3 coding sequence is TGTGCCAGCAGCTTACCAGCGGGGGGATTAGACAATGAGCAGTTCTTC. It specifies CASSLPAGGLDNEQFF.

The table lists this clone with a count of one. The rearrangement links TRBV9 to TRBJ1-4, with 11 bases lining up with TRBD1. V was pared by 4 bases and J by 10 bases, with 9 bases of the junction left unmatched. This CDR3 has 15 amino acids. Germline CDR1 is SGDLS and CDR2 is YYNGEE. DNA for the CDR3: TGTGCCAGCAGCCCTGGGGGGACAGGGGGTGTAAAACTGTTTTTT. Its protein is CASSPGGTGGVKLFF.

In the case of this clone: Since no conserved phenylalanine or tryptophan closes the CDR3, a read error is the likely cause. It is unclear where the CDR3 begins or ends on the DNA, so no DNA is shown, and the CDR3 is as TCRdb lists it. The gene calls are TRBV30 and TRBJ1-1; the DNA was not used to check the table's D call, TRBD1. CDR1 GTSNPN and CDR2 SVGIG come from the germline V gene (reference sequence). The CDR3 spans 16 residues, counting both ends. CDR3: CAWSFRTGLRGPKLFP.

The rearrangement links TRBV3-1 (or the pseudogene TRBV3-2) to TRBJ2-1, with 11 positions matching TRBD2. V trimming: 4 bases; J trimming: 6 bases; junction bases outside the gene matches: 8. CDR1 and CDR2 from the germline V gene are LGHDT and YNNKEL (reference sequence). This CDR3 contains 16 residues. Here the CDR3 reads CASSPMTSGTGNEQFF. In nucleotides, the CDR3 is TGTGCCAGCAGCCCAATGACTAGCGGGACCGGCAATGAGCAGTTCTTC.